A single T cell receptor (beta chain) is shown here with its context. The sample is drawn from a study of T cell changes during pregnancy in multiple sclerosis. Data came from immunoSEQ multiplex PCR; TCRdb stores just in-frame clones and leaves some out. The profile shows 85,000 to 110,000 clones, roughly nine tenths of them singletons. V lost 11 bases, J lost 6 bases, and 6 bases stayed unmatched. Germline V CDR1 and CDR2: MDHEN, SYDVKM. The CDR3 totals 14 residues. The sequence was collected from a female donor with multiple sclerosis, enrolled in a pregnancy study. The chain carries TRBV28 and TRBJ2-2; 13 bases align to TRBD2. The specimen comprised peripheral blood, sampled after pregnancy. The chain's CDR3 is CAGGLAGDAGELFF. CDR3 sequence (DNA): TGTGCCGGCGGACTAGCGGGAGATGCCGGGGAGCTGTTTTTT.